The next 23 T cell receptor beta chains were all read from a single sample in a study of read filtering for tumor transcriptome and immune sequencing. Molecular barcoded adaptors covering alpha/delta and beta/gamma chains were used on roughly 400 ng RNA. TCRdb reprocessed the reads via MiXCR and lists one record per CDR3 protein. This table holds roughly 27,000 distinct CDR3 sequences, around 14% found once. What was sequenced was a population of CD138-negative cells sorted from bone marrow. The receptors originated from a donor at least 40 years old with multiple myeloma.

There are many counts of this clonotype. This sequence joins TRBV4-2 and TRBJ2-7; 9 positions agree with TRBD2. The CDR3 is made up of 16 amino acids. V lost 0 bases and J lost 0; bases outside the gene matches: 3. CDR1 and CDR2 (germline): LGHNA, YNFKEQ. CDR3 sequence: CASSQEVSGSSYEQYF. CDR3 sequence (DNA): TGTGCCAGCAGCCAAGAGGTTAGCGGGAGCTCCTACGAGCAGTACTTC.

This clonotype was recorded once. A single base is all that separates this from a far larger clone, so a read error is likely. The rearrangement links TRBV6-2 or TRBV6-3 to TRBJ2-7; 11 bases line up with TRBD1. Germline V gives CDR1 MNHEY, CDR2 SVGEGT. The trim removed 6 bases at V and 7 bases at J, leaving 11 bases unmatched. The CDR3 is 15 amino acids. The chain's CDR3 is CASSGGQGAYNEQYF. The CDR3 DNA is TGTGCCAGCAGCGGTGGACAGGGGGCCTACAATGAGCAGTACTTC.

This clonotype was recorded many times. The V and J genes are TRBV6-1 and TRBJ2-3, with a tentative D call TRBD2 (5 bases). The CDR3 totals 14 residues. The germline CDR1 and CDR2 sequences are MNHNS and SASEGT. V dropped 7 bases and J dropped 2 bases, with 13 bases sitting between them. The CDR3 coding sequence is TGTGCCAGCATCCCGAGGGTGAACACAGATACGCAGTATTTT. It yields the protein CASIPRVNTDTQYF.

This clonotype has ten or more counts. A read error may produce the germline difference seen at one junction end. The rearrangement uses TRBV6-6 and TRBJ1-1; unclear D gene. Germline CDR1 is MNHNY and CDR2 is SVGAGI (reference sequence). The CDR3 contains 15 residues. The CDR3 DNA sequence: TGTGCCAGCACCCTAATAGAGAGGCTTGGAGCTGAGGCTTTCTTT. Encoded protein: CASTLIERLGAEAFF.

A note on this clonotype: Given a far larger clone just one base away, this is likely a sequencing read error. The chain links TRBV7-6 to TRBJ2-1, with 10 bases lining up with TRBD2. The CDR3 runs 15 residues. The germline CDR1 and CDR2 sequences are SGHVS and FNYEAQ. This chain's CDR3 is CVSSLQLAGYNEQFF. The CDR3 DNA reads TGTGTCAGCAGCTTACAACTAGCGGGATACAATGAGCAGTTCTTC.

This clonotype was observed a handful of times. The chain has TRBV14 and TRBJ2-3; no firm D call. The V end lost 0 bases, the J end lost 14 bases, and 18 bases lay between the germline ends. The CDR3 is made up of 14 amino acids. Germline V gene data show CDR1 as SGHDN and CDR2 as FVKESK. CDR3 nucleotides: TGTGCCAGCAGCCAAGATTCTTTAGTAAGGTCGCTGTATTTT. This sequence encodes CASSQDSLVRSLYF.

The gene calls are TRBV20-1 and TRBJ2-2; 14 bases align to TRBD2. CDR1 is DFQATT and CDR2 is SNEGSKA in the germline V gene (reference sequence). This CDR3 is built from 16 residues. V was clipped by 5 bases and J by 3 bases; unmatched bases: 5. The CDR3 here is CSAPTSGRAHTGELFF. The CDR3 nucleotides read TGCAGTGCTCCGACTAGCGGGAGGGCCCACACCGGGGAGCTGTTTTTT.

Many counts were recorded for this clonotype. The gene calls are TRBV19 and TRBJ2-1, with 7 nucleotides matching TRBD2. The CDR3 runs to 14 residues. J lost 3 bases, V lost 5 bases, and 4 bases had no gene match. CDR1 is LNHDA and CDR2 is SQIVND in the germline V gene (reference sequence). Here the CDR3 reads CASSFQRGYNEQFF. The CDR3, as DNA: TGTGCCAGTAGTTTCCAGCGGGGCTACAATGAGCAGTTCTTC.

The table lists this clonotype with many counts. The rearrangement uses TRBV30 and TRBJ1-3; no firm D call. CDR1 GTSNPN and CDR2 SVGIG come from the germline V gene (reference sequence). The length of the CDR3 is 12 residues. Trimming took off 4 bases at V and 1 base at J, with 5 bases between the two ends. The CDR3 DNA is TGTGCCTGGACCCAGTCTGGAAACACCATATATTTT. The encoded protein is CAWTQSGNTIYF.

This clonotype has at least ten counts. This CDR3 reads CSAGGPGIQGNIQYF. In DNA, the CDR3 is TGCAGCGCCGGGGGGCCGGGGATCCAAGGAAACATTCAGTACTTC. This chain connects TRBV29-1 to TRBJ2-4, with a tentative D call TRBD2 (7 bases). The germline CDR1 and CDR2 sequences are SQVTM and ANQGSEA. There are 15 residues in the CDR3. Deletions cut 7 bases from V and 6 bases from J, with 22 bases between.

This clonotype was counted a few times. This may stem from a read error, because a much larger clone lies one nucleotide away. The chain carries TRBV7-6 and TRBJ2-5; 9 bases map to TRBD2. From germline, CDR1 is SGHVS and CDR2 FNYEAQ. The CDR3 contains 13 residues. Trimming removed 3 bases from V and 5 bases from J; junction bases left unmatched: 1. The CDR3 protein is CASSFAGGETQYF. DNA for the CDR3: TGTGCCAGCAGCTTTGCGGGGGGGGAGACCCAGTACTTC.

This clonotype appeared many times. The CDR3 region is CASSQEVGQPQHF. Here the CDR3 DNA reads TGTGCCAGCAGCCAAGAAGTTGGGCAGCCCCAGCATTTT. The gene calls are TRBV3-1 and TRBJ1-5; D ambiguous. Germline-derived CDR1 and CDR2 are LGHDT and YNNKEL (reference sequence). V was trimmed by 0 bases and J by 7 bases, leaving 7 bases between them. This CDR3 is 13 amino acids long.

The sample holds many counts of this clonotype. The V and J genes are TRBV16 and TRBJ1-1; D call uncertain. Trimming left V 4 bases short and J 1 base short, with 10 bases between. Germline-derived CDR1 and CDR2 are KGHSY and FQNENV. CDR3 length: 14 amino acids. The DNA for the CDR3 is TGTGCCAGCAGCCCCCCTTCGGGGAACACTGAAGCTTTCTTT. It yields the protein CASSPPSGNTEAFF.

To note about this clonotype: A much larger clone differs by one base, so this may be a read error. The CDR3 protein is CASSPPAGGVDKSIQYF. As DNA, the CDR3 is TGTGCCAGCAGCCCTCCAGCGGGAGGGGTAGACAAAAGCATTCAGTACTTC. This chain uses TRBV7-6 with TRBJ2-4, with 10 bases matching TRBD2. Germline V lookup: CDR1 SGHVS, CDR2 FNYEAQ. The CDR3 consists of 17 residues.

This clonotype was seen many times. The V call is TRBV7-2, the J call TRBJ1-3, with unresolved D. V lost 6 bases, J lost 0 bases, and 9 bases lay in between. Germline V gene sequence: CDR1 SGHTA, CDR2 FQGNSA. The CDR3 loop spans 14 amino acids. CDR3 coding DNA: TGTGCCAGCAGGGTGCCATTCTCTGGAAACACCATATATTTT. Protein: CASRVPFSGNTIYF. Filled out from reference TRBV7-2 and TRBJ1-3, the complete variable domain reads GAGVSQSPSNKVTEKGKDVELRCDPISGHTALYWYRQSLGQGLEFLIYFQGNSAPDKSGLPSDRFSAERTGGSVSTLTIQRTQQEDSAVYLCASRVPFSGNTIYFGEGSWLTVV.

In this sample, this clonotype turned up a few times. The chain has TRBV5-1 and TRBJ2-2, with D uncertain. The CDR3 has 14 residues. CDR1 is SGHRS, CDR2 YFSETQ, per germline. Trimming removed 4 bases from V and 0 bases from J, with 7 bases in between. DNA for the CDR3: TGCGCCAGCAGCCTAATCCCGAACACCGGGGAGCTGTTTTTT. Translated: CASSLIPNTGELFF.

Ten or more counts support this clonotype. CDR3 nucleotide sequence: TGTGCCAGCAGCTTAGCGCTCGGGACTAACCCCGGGGAGCTGTTTTTT. Amino acid sequence: CASSLALGTNPGELFF. J is TRBJ2-2 and V is TRBV7-6; TRBD2 aligns across 7 bases. Germline V gives CDR1 SGHVS, CDR2 FNYEAQ. This CDR3 spans 16 amino acids. With 0 bases clipped from V and 6 bases from J, the junction kept 7 bases outside the gene matches.

The V and J genes are TRBV29-1 and TRBJ1-4; weak D call: TRBD1 (6 bases). Germline CDR1 and CDR2: SQVTM and ANQGSEA. The V end was cut by 5 bases, the J end by 8 bases, with 12 bases between. The CDR3 has 12 residues. CDR3 bases: TGCAGCGTTCAAAAAGGGGGGGAAAAACTGTTTTTT. Encoded protein: CSVQKGGEKLFF.

This clonotype was counted ten times or more. The chain carries TRBV30 and TRBJ2-3; a possible D gene is TRBD1 (5 bases). Trimming shortened V by 4 bases and J by 0 bases, and 11 bases separated the two germline ends. CDR1 is GTSNPN, CDR2 SVGIG, per germline (reference sequence). The CDR3 totals 14 residues. The CDR3 loop reads CAWTVQGSTDTQYF. For the CDR3, the DNA is TGTGCCTGGACCGTCCAGGGTAGCACAGATACGCAGTATTTT. Variable domain in full (rest from reference TRBV30 and TRBJ2-3): SQTIHQWPATLVQPVGSPLSLECTVEGTSNPNLYWYRQAAGRGLQLLFYSVGIGQISSEVPQNLSASRPQDRQFILSSKKLLLSDSGFYLCAWTVQGSTDTQYFGPGTRLTVL.

In its sample, this clonotype was seen many times. The chain uses TRBV27 and TRBJ2-6; tentative D call: TRBD1 (5 bases). This CDR3 region has 15 residues. Germline V gene lookup returns CDR1 MNHEY and CDR2 SMNVEV (reference sequence). V was trimmed by 9 bases and J by 6 bases, leaving 18 bases between them. CDR3 sequence: CASPPGRGQANVLTF. The CDR3 bases are TGTGCCAGTCCTCCCGGCCGAGGACAGGCCAACGTCCTGACTTTC.

The chain has TRBV20-1 and TRBJ2-1, with 9 bases aligning to TRBD2. The CDR3 covers 17 residues. J gave up 6 bases and V 5 bases, and 17 bases lay outside the gene matches. The germline V gene encodes CDR1 DFQATT and CDR2 SNEGSKA (reference sequence). The CDR3: CSAPRGTSRGGSNEQFF. The CDR3 nucleotides read TGCAGTGCTCCGCGAGGGACTAGCAGGGGGGGGTCCAATGAGCAGTTCTTC.

This clonotype was recorded many times. The chain has TRBV7-9 and TRBJ2-7; D possibly corresponds to TRBD1 (6 bases). The germline V and J ends were trimmed by 5 bases and 0 bases, with 11 bases remaining between them. The CDR3 totals 14 residues. The V gene's germline CDR1 is SEHNR and CDR2 FQNEAQ (reference sequence). The CDR3 nucleotides read TGTGCCAGCAGCATAGGACAGAGCTCCTACGAGCAGTACTTC. Protein product: CASSIGQSSYEQYF. The full variable domain, with the rest looked up from reference TRBV7-9 and TRBJ2-7, is DTGVSQNPRHKITKRGQNVTFRCDPISEHNRLYWYRQTLGQGPEFLTYFQNEAQLEKSRLLSDRFSAERPKGSFSTLEIQRTEQGDSAMYLCASSIGQSSYEQYFGPGTRLTVT.

Many counts were recorded for this clonotype. The genes are TRBV14 and TRBJ2-7, with D unresolved. V lost 2 bases and J lost 6, with 11 bases in between. The CDR3 contains 13 residues. In germline, CDR1 is SGHDN, CDR2 FVKESK. The CDR3 protein is CASSQQNLGEQYF. The CDR3 DNA is TGTGCCAGCAGCCAACAGAACCTAGGCGAGCAGTACTTC. Full variable domain (missing parts from reference TRBV14 and TRBJ2-7): EAGVTQFPSHSVIEKGQTVTLRCDPISGHDNLYWYRRVMGKEIKFLLHFVKESKQDESGMPNNRFLAERTGGTYSTLKVQPAELEDSGVYFCASSQQNLGEQYFGPGTRLTVT.